This T cell receptor beta chain was identified during a study of blood T cell repertoires in COVID-19. Trimming removed 5 bases from V and 6 bases from J; junction bases left unmatched: 7. Germline CDR1 reads LNHNV; CDR2 reads YYDKDF (reference sequence). The CDR3 contains 14 residues. Measured with immunoSEQ multiplex PCR; TCRdb has only the in-frame clones, and not every one. The data show roughly 80,000 clones, around nine tenths seen once. Sequenced input: peripheral blood. The origin of this receptor is a woman of 80 years or more with active or convalescent COVID-19. This chain joins TRBV15 and TRBJ2-4; 7 bases map to TRBD2. The DNA for the CDR3 is TGTGCCACCAGCCGCGGGGGAGGAGGAAACATTCAGTACTTC. The encoded protein is CATSRGGGGNIQYF.